This T cell receptor beta chain was recovered during a study of blood T cells in healthy people across ages. With a J-beta primer mix and a sample-barcoded 5' primer, a second PCR ran about 7 to 12 cycles. A template-switch adaptor that had 12 random nucleotides put a tag on each cDNA molecule. TCRdb recomputed calls from the 5' RACE reads with MiXCR, one row per CDR3 protein. The data hold approximately 600,000 distinct CDR3 sequences, with roughly three fifths observed a single time. Trimming removed 3 bases at V and 6 bases at J, with 12 bases between. Germline loops: CDR1 DFQATT, CDR2 SNEGSKA (reference sequence). This CDR3 region has 13 residues. Study-wide points: Higher diversity and more naive CD4+ cells were features of long-lived donors, compared to aged donors.

All donors came from Russia, were Caucasian and healthy, and spanned ages about 6 to 95. Per-sample PBMC isolation yielded at least 6 million cells. Only a few counts were recorded for this clonotype. What it binds is unknown. Sequenced input: blood. This TCR was sampled from a man in his 60s in good health. The gene calls are TRBV20-1 and TRBJ2-4, with D possibly being TRBD2 (5 bases). The CDR3 sequence is CSASVATTNIQYF. CDR3 DNA sequence: TGCAGTGCTAGCGTAGCGACCACAAACATTCAGTACTTC.